This T cell receptor beta chain is drawn from a study of vaccination and CD4 T cells after COVID-19. Study context: The study collected post-vaccine samples a median 72 days after dose two, with a range of 14 to 241. A CEFX pool, an HIV-1 Nef pool, or else no peptide went into the control cultures.

Treatment reported: roughly nine-day PBMC culture with coronavirus spike peptide pools or control peptides (ViraFEST assay). Wells that each held roughly 2 million PBMCs were cultured with 9.5 to 10 IU/ml IL-2 and 7.5 to 10 ug/ml peptide pools. This clonotype was counted between two and nine times. Its antigen is not identified. Oncomine TCR Beta short-read sequencing was applied to DNA from cultured CD4+ T cells. TCRdb re-called the PCR reads with MiXCR, one entry per CDR3 protein. The table has roughly 28,000 distinct CDR3 sequences, 62% seen once. The germline V and J ends were trimmed by 3 bases and 4 bases, with 3 bases remaining between them. The V gene's germline CDR1 is MNHNS and CDR2 SASEGT. The CDR3 consists of 11 residues.

This specimen was CD4+ T cells from blood, cultured in vitro, taken after SARS-CoV-2 vaccination. This TCR was sampled from a human donor who received a COVID-19 vaccine. The V call is TRBV6-1, the J call TRBJ1-1; D is unclear. CDR3 coding DNA: TGTGCCAGCAGTGAGGCCACTGAAGCTTTCTTT. The encoded protein is CASSEATEAFF.